This note documents a single TCR beta chain sequence. Its antigen remains unidentified. Trimming shortened V by 7 bases and J by 3 bases, and 12 bases separated the two germline ends. The CDR3 extends over 13 amino acids. CDR1 SGHTA and CDR2 FQGTGA come from the germline V gene. The source of the sample is a study of T cell responses to AZD1222 COVID-19 vaccine. For the study at large: Analysis merged second doses at about 4 or about 12 weeks. Study-wide results and caveats: Baseline serology detected seropositivity in only a handful of AZD1222 recipients. Every sample of the repertoires postdated the peak T cell response.

Generated by immunoSEQ multiplex PCR, the TCRdb table keeps only in-frame clones and is missing some. The top ten clones hold roughly 2% of a sample with about 100,000 clones, about 88% of them seen once. This sample comprised peripheral blood, obtained on day 0 of AZD1222 vaccination. This clonotype was sampled from an adult in good health. The chain carries TRBV7-3 and TRBJ1-2; tentative D call: TRBD1 (5 bases). The CDR3: CASKARDDYGYTF. The CDR3, as DNA: TGTGCCAGCAAGGCCAGGGACGACTATGGCTACACCTTC.